The 8 T cell receptor beta chains in this list originate from one sample, sequenced in a study of blood T cell repertoires in COVID-19. Using immunoSEQ multiplex PCR, the repertoire was profiled, and TCRdb retains in-frame clones only, with some absent. The data show 280,000 or so clones, approximately 89% seen once. The sample consisted of peripheral blood. All receptors come from a woman aged 60-75 years with acute or convalescent COVID-19.

The chain carries TRBV6-5 and TRBJ1-2; D might be TRBD1 (6 bases). Trimming removed 0 bases from V and 5 bases from J, with 7 bases in between. This CDR3 is 13 amino acids long. Germline-derived CDR1 and CDR2 are MNHEY and SVGAGI. CDR3 DNA sequence: TGTGCCAGCAGTTACTCGGGGGCTTATGGCTACACCTTC. Protein: CASSYSGAYGYTF.

The genes are TRBV6-2 or TRBV6-3 and TRBJ2-7; TRBD1 aligns across 9 bases. Germline V gene lookup returns CDR1 MNHEY and CDR2 SVGEGT. The V segment lost 4 bases and the J segment 1 base; nucleotides outside the gene matches: 5. There are 15 residues in the CDR3. The DNA of the CDR3 is TGTGCCAGCAGTTGGGACAGGGTCAGATCCTACGAGCAGTACTTC. As protein: CASSWDRVRSYEQYF.

This chain connects TRBV5-4 to TRBJ1-6; possible D gene TRBD1, 6 bases. This CDR3 is built from 19 residues. Per germline, CDR1 SGHNT and CDR2 YYREEE (reference sequence). V was trimmed by 4 bases and J by 3 bases, leaving 23 bases between them. CDR3 loop: CASSGHPDYRVSYNSPLHF. The DNA for the CDR3 is TGTGCCAGCAGCGGACACCCCGATTACAGGGTTAGCTATAATTCACCCCTCCACTTT. Full variable domain (rest looked up from reference TRBV5-4 and TRBJ1-6): ETGVTQSPTHLIKTRGQQVTLRCSSQSGHNTVSWYQQALGQGPQFIFQYYREEENGRGNFPPRFSGLQFPNYSSELNVNALELDDSALYLCASSGHPDYRVSYNSPLHFGNGTRLTVT.

The V gene is TRBV3-1 (or the pseudogene TRBV3-2), the J gene TRBJ1-2, with D possibly being TRBD1 (6 bases). This CDR3 has 12 residues. V lost 7 bases and J 8 bases, leaving 14 bases between the germline ends. The germline V gene has CDR1 LGHDT and CDR2 YNNKEL (reference sequence). CDR3 residues: CASTLTGGGYTF. CDR3 DNA sequence: TGTGCCAGCACTTTGACAGGCGGGGGCTACACCTTC.

This clone was observed a single time. The chain has TRBV9 and TRBJ1-2; 8 bases agree with TRBD1. There are 14 residues in the CDR3. V lost 4 bases and J lost 4; bases outside the gene matches: 6. Per germline, CDR1 SGDLS and CDR2 YYNGEE. CDR3 region: CASSPDRVLYGYTF. In DNA, the CDR3 is TGTGCCAGCAGCCCGGACAGGGTCCTCTATGGCTACACCTTC.

This clone has more than one count but fewer than ten. The J gene is TRBJ1-5, the V gene TRBV7-8, with D unclear. The CDR3 extends over 13 amino acids. CDR1 and CDR2 (germline): SGHVS, FQNEAQ. Trimming pared 4 bases from V and 5 bases from J, leaving 9 bases between. This CDR3 reads CASSWEIDQPQHF. The CDR3, as DNA: TGTGCCAGCAGCTGGGAGATAGATCAGCCCCAGCATTTT.

V and J are TRBV28 and TRBJ2-1; 11 bases fit TRBD2. V lost 5 bases, J lost 6 bases, and 6 bases stayed unmatched. The CDR3 loop spans 15 amino acids. Germline CDR1 and CDR2: MDHEN and SYDVKM. The CDR3 region has the DNA TGTGCCAGCAGTCTTAGCGGGAGGGTAGGCAATGAGCAGTTCTTC. This gives the protein CASSLSGRVGNEQFF.

The rearrangement links TRBV27 to TRBJ2-5; D unresolved. Trimming shortened V by 4 bases and J by 0 bases, and 9 bases separated the two germline ends. Per germline, CDR1 MNHEY and CDR2 SMNVEV (reference sequence). This CDR3 contains 14 residues. CDR3 coding DNA: TGTGCCAGCAGTTCCCAACAGTACCAAGAGACCCAGTACTTC. It yields the protein CASSSQQYQETQYF.